One sample yielded the 7 T cell receptor beta chains listed below, sequenced in a study of T cells in Graves' hyperthyroidism and ophthalmopathy. Amplification of TCR beta CDR3 regions used RNA as the template. Primed by the HTBI set, a first-round RT-PCR was run on the TCR CDR3. TCRdb reanalysed the multiplex PCR reads using MiXCR and keeps one entry per CDR3 protein. The sample shows about 180,000 distinct CDR3 sequences, approximately 15% of them seen only once. Specimen: blood. The receptors originated from a woman in her fifties or sixties with Graves' hyperthyroidism.

This clonotype has ten or more counts. The chain couples TRBV6-1 to TRBJ2-7, with TRBD1 matching 9 bases. CDR3 size: 16 residues. Germline V gene sequence: CDR1 MNHNS, CDR2 SASEGT. With 6 bases clipped from V and 1 base from J, the junction kept 10 bases outside the gene matches. DNA for the CDR3: TGTGCCAGCAGCGATTTAGGGACAGGGAAATCCTACGAGCAGTACTTC. Protein product: CASSDLGTGKSYEQYF.

This clonotype showed up many times. CDR3 amino acids: CASSIGGLAYEQYF. CDR3 DNA sequence: TGTGCCAGTAGTATTGGGGGGTTGGCCTACGAGCAGTACTTC. The rearrangement joins TRBV19 to TRBJ2-7; TRBD2 might be the D (6 bases). CDR1 LNHDA and CDR2 SQIVND come from the germline V gene (reference sequence). The V and J ends lost 3 bases and 2 bases respectively, with 11 bases between them. CDR3 size: 14 residues.

This clonotype has a count of ten or more. This sequence joins TRBV19 and TRBJ2-1; D not resolved. Germline V gene sequence: CDR1 LNHDA, CDR2 SQIVND (reference sequence). There are 14 residues in the CDR3. V was cut by 3 bases and J by 4 bases, with 10 bases left in between. The DNA for the CDR3 is TGTGCCAGTAGTATCATGGCAGAGTACAATGAGCAGTTCTTC. This codes for CASSIMAEYNEQFF.

This clonotype was found many times. V and J are TRBV5-1 and TRBJ2-7; no definite D call. The V and J ends lost 2 bases and 3 bases respectively, with 9 bases between them. The CDR3 is 13 amino acids. Germline loops: CDR1 SGHRS, CDR2 YFSETQ. The CDR3 region has the DNA TGCGCCAGCAGCTTAGATGGGGACTACGAGCAGTACTTC. This codes for CASSLDGDYEQYF.

As to this clonotype: A read error is possible here, since a much larger clone lies one base away. Here the CDR3 omits its conserved ending phenylalanine or tryptophan, so a read error is the likely source. This chain uses TRBV11-2 with TRBJ1-2, with 8 nucleotides matching TRBD1. This CDR3 comprises 15 residues. Germline assignment: CDR1 SGHAT and CDR2 FQNNGV. Trimming at V came to 5 bases and at J to 8 bases, leaving 13 bases not matched to a gene. Here the CDR3 reads CASSPPGKQGEGYTL. The CDR3 region has the DNA TGTGCCAGCAGCCCACCCGGGAAACAGGGGGAAGGCTACACCCTC.

Many counts were recorded for this clonotype. This chain joins TRBV6-1 and TRBJ1-1; 9 bases align to TRBD1. Looked up from germline, CDR1 is MNHNS and CDR2 is SASEGT. V was clipped by 7 bases and J by 5 bases; unmatched bases: 8. CDR3 size: 14 residues. CDR3: CASNFRDRATEAFF. CDR3 sequence (DNA): TGTGCCAGCAACTTCCGGGACAGGGCGACTGAAGCTTTCTTT.

This clonotype was recorded at least ten times. The chain's CDR3 is CASSPGGVSSQETQYF. CDR3 bases: TGCGCCAGCAGCCCCGGGGGCGTTAGTAGCCAAGAGACCCAGTACTTC. This rearrangement joins TRBV5-1 to TRBJ2-5, with D perhaps being TRBD1 or TRBD2 (6 bases each). The V gene's germline CDR1 is SGHRS and CDR2 YFSETQ. The CDR3 loop spans 16 amino acids. Trimming took 4 bases from V and 1 from J, leaving 17 bases between them.